This section outlines one TCR beta chain sequence together with its context. The data derive from a study of T-cell reconstitution after alpha-beta-depleted transplantation in children. Preparation of the TCRbeta library was carried out with unique molecular identifiers. TCRdb re-derived calls from the PCR reads in MiXCR, one entry per CDR3 protein. The sample includes around 480,000 distinct CDR3 sequences, about 30% of them seen just once. The CDR3 sequence is 14 residues long. Trimming cost V 4 bases and J 3 bases; bases outside gene matches: 5. Source: PBMCs from the stem cell graft donor, taken from the stem cell graft. This receptor was obtained from a human donor who donated a stem cell graft to a child with aplastic anemia. This chain joins TRBV12-3 or TRBV12-4 and TRBJ2-5; 7 bases fit TRBD2. CDR3 nucleotide sequence: TGTGCCAGCAGTTCGCGGACTAGGGAAGAGACCCAGTACTTC. Translation: CASSSRTREETQYF.